One TCR beta chain is described in this entry. The data were taken from a study of blood T cell repertoires in COVID-19. Across the study: COVID-19 samples from acute and convalescent phases originated in the United States, Italy and Spain. The cDNA or gDNA used as material had been derived from T cells, B-cell-depleted T cells, or PBMCs.

In the study's own analysis: The authors estimated nucleated cell counts from reference gene primer amplification. Profiling relied on immunoSEQ multiplex PCR, and the TCRdb table lists in-frame clones only, not all of them. The V and J calls and clone size are taken from that table; D and trimming were inferred from the DNA. The repertoire includes 110,000 to 150,000 clones, approximately 85% of them detected once, and over 2.5% sits in the top ten. The ends lost 5 bases at V and 4 bases at J; junction bases unmatched: 8. Germline loops: CDR1 SGHTS, CDR2 YDEGEE. The CDR3 is 15 residues long. The rearrangement uses TRBV5-8 and TRBJ2-5, with TRBD1 identical over 10 bases. This receptor was taken from a man aged 45-60 years with acute or convalescent COVID-19. The sequencing sample was made of peripheral blood. CDR3 loop: CASRDRDRGGETQYF. The CDR3 DNA is TGTGCCAGCAGGGATCGGGACAGGGGTGGAGAGACCCAGTACTTC.